This T cell receptor (beta chain) was sequenced in a study of tumor and adjacent non-tumor tissue in lung cancer. Broader study findings: Tumor tissue had significantly higher TCR diversity than normal lung. Normal lung showed higher cumulative top 100 clone frequency than tumor.

Germline values: CDR1 SGHNT, CDR2 YENEEA. This CDR3 is built from 15 residues. Three rounds of nested PCR, following a modified ARM-PCR protocol, produced the TCRbeta library. One entry per CDR3 protein results from TCRdb running MiXCR on the multiplex PCR reads. This table has 55,000 to 65,000 distinct CDR3 sequences, about 61% appearing once. The template was RNA from unsorted bulk tissue. The normal lung tissue was taken more than 3 cm from the tumor edge. Donors were chemotherapy-naive, newly diagnosed lung cancer surgical patients in China, August–late 2014. Comment on this clonotype: Its antigen is not identified. At one boundary the junction diverges from the germline segment, which might be a read error.

The specimen sequenced was distant non-tumor lung tissue. This TCR derives from a man between 70 and 80 years old with non-small cell lung cancer. The gene calls are TRBV11-3 and TRBJ2-1; 10 bases are shared with TRBD2. The CDR3 DNA reads TGTGCCGGCAGCCTCCTAGCGGGGGTTAACAAAGAGCAGTTCTTC. Its protein is CAGSLLAGVNKEQFF.